One T cell receptor beta chain is described in this entry. The data originate from a study of OX40 agonist ivuxolimab in advanced cancers. Study overall: Dose-escalation patients were diagnosed with hepatocellular carcinoma, melanoma, renal cell cancer or head and neck cancer.

Measured with immunoSEQ multiplex PCR; TCRdb has only the in-frame clones, and not every one. The sample includes tens of thousands of clones, 84% seen only once; the top ten take around 0.48%. Germline V gene data show CDR1 as WSHSY and CDR2 as SAAADI. The CDR3 runs to 13 residues. The receptor's source is an adult with an advanced solid tumor such as melanoma, head and neck, liver or kidney cancer. The input for sequencing was CD4+ or CD8+ T cells sorted from blood, taken in a trial of the OX40 agonist ivuxolimab. The V and J genes are TRBV10-2 and TRBJ2-3, with TRBD2 identical over 8 bases. The CDR3 protein is CVRPGLGADTQYF. The CDR3 region has the DNA TGCGTCCGACCGGGACTAGGAGCAGATACGCAGTATTTT.